These 10 T cell receptor beta chains were sequenced from one sample in a study of blood T cells in healthy people across ages. Together with a sample-barcoded 5' primer, a J-beta primer mix was included in a second PCR lasting about 6 to 11 cycles. MiXCR was run by TCRdb on the 5' RACE reads, yielding one entry per CDR3 protein. The top ten hold over 5% of the sample, which has over 1,300,000 distinct CDR3 sequences, around 59% seen once. Sequenced: blood. These receptors were obtained from a man in his late teens or twenties in good health.

The chain combines TRBV28 with TRBJ2-7, with no clear D. V was trimmed by 6 bases and J by 3 bases, leaving 18 bases between them. The CDR3 has 15 amino acids. The germline CDR1 and CDR2 sequences are MDHEN and SYDVKM. The CDR3 sequence: CASSHNADTSYEQYF. CDR3 nucleotides: TGTGCCAGCAGCCACAATGCAGACACGAGCTACGAGCAGTACTTC. The complete variable domain, with remaining parts taken from reference TRBV28 and TRBJ2-7, reads DVKVTQSSRYLVKRTGEKVFLECVQDMDHENMFWYRQDPGLGLRLIYFSYDVKMKEKGDIPEGYSVSREKKERFSLILESASTNQTSMYLCASSHNADTSYEQYFGPGTRLTVT.

The chain links TRBV6-5 to TRBJ2-5; D may be TRBD1 (7 bases). V lost 2 bases to trimming and J lost 11 bases, with 18 bases between them. This CDR3 is 14 amino acids long. Germline values: CDR1 MNHEY, CDR2 SVGAGI. CDR3 nucleotide sequence: TGTGCCAGCAGTTACGGAGGGGGCAAGGGGGAGCAGTACTTC. As protein: CASSYGGGKGEQYF.

This clonotype was seen only a few times. This chain joins TRBV6-5 and TRBJ2-2; D is undetermined. Trimming pared 4 bases from V and 6 bases from J, leaving 9 bases between. Germline loops: CDR1 MNHEY, CDR2 SVGAGI. The CDR3 sequence is 13 residues long. The CDR3 sequence is CASSSFSPGELFF. CDR3 in DNA: TGTGCCAGCAGTTCCTTTTCACCCGGGGAGCTGTTTTTT.

This chain joins TRBV20-1 and TRBJ1-1; a weak D match, TRBD1 (5 bases). V gave up 6 bases and J gave up 3 bases, with 11 bases separating them. Per the germline V gene, CDR1 is DFQATT and CDR2 is SNEGSKA (reference sequence). This CDR3 comprises 12 residues. The CDR3 loop is CSARGEYTEAFF. The DNA for the CDR3 is TGCAGTGCAAGGGGAGAGTACACTGAAGCTTTCTTT.

The chain recombines TRBV10-3 with TRBJ2-3, with D perhaps TRBD2 (5 bases). The germline CDR1 and CDR2 sequences are ENHRY and SYGVKD. The V gene lost 10 bases and the J gene lost 0 bases, with 14 bases spanning the gap. CDR3 length equals 14 residues. CDR3 bases: TGTGCCACCCTCAAATGGGAGAGCACAGATACGCAGTATTTT. It encodes CATLKWESTDTQYF.

This clonotype showed up just a few times. The chain recombines TRBV4-3 with TRBJ2-4, with D tentatively TRBD1 or TRBD2 (6 bases each). CDR3 size: 14 residues. Germline lookup yields CDR1 LGHNA and CDR2 YSLEER. Trimming shortened V by 0 bases and J by 8 bases, and 11 bases separated the two germline ends. Here the CDR3 reads CASSQENREDIQYF. The DNA for the CDR3 is TGCGCCAGCAGCCAAGAGAACAGGGAGGACATTCAGTACTTC.

The CDR3 DNA reads TGTGCCAGCAGCGTGGACAGTTTTAACTATGGCTACACCTTC. Its translation: CASSVDSFNYGYTF. The genes are TRBV6-4 and TRBJ1-2; D is possibly TRBD1 (6 bases). The germline V gene encodes CDR1 MRHNA and CDR2 SNTAGT. Trimming cost V 6 bases and J 1 base, with 12 bases left between them. CDR3 size: 14 residues.

The genes are TRBV10-3 and TRBJ2-7, with TRBD1 matching over 7 bases. Germline assignment: CDR1 ENHRY and CDR2 SYGVKD. CDR3 size: 13 residues. V lost 8 bases, J lost 0 bases, and 4 bases stayed unmatched. The CDR3 protein is CAIGQDSSYEQYF. The CDR3 bases are TGTGCCATCGGACAGGATTCCTCCTACGAGCAGTACTTC.

Comments on this clonotype: A junction boundary mismatches the germline segment, possibly from a read error. The rearrangement uses TRBV29-1 and TRBJ2-1; 7 bases map to TRBD1. CDR3 size: 13 residues. CDR1 and CDR2 (germline): SQVTM, ANQGSEA. CDR3 DNA sequence: TGCAGCGTGAGGGACAGAAGTGGCAATGGGCAGTTCTTC. Amino acids: CSVRDRSGNGQFF.

The sample holds a few counts of this clonotype. A junction boundary mismatches the germline segment, possibly from a read error. The CDR3 DNA reads as TGTGCTAGCAGCCAAATACAAACCGGAGCCGCTTTAAACGAGCAGTACTTC. This translates into CASSQIQTGAALNEQYF. The chain employs TRBV4-2 and TRBJ2-7; D is unclear. The CDR3 has 17 amino acids. Germline V gene sequence: CDR1 LGHNA, CDR2 YNFKEQ.